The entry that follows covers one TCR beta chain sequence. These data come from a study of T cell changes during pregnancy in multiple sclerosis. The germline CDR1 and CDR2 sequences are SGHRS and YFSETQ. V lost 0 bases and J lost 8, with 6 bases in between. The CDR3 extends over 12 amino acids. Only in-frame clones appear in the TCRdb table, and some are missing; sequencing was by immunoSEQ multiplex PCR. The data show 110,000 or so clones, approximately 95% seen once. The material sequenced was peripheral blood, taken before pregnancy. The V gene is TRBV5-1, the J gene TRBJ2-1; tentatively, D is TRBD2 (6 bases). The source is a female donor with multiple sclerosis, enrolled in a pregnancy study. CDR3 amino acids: CASSLVADEQFF. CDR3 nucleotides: TGCGCCAGCAGCTTGGTAGCGGATGAGCAGTTCTTC.